Listed below are T cell receptor beta chains from one sample, sequenced in a study of blood T cell repertoires in COVID-19. Method: immunoSEQ multiplex PCR; TCRdb's copy keeps in-frame clones and lacks some. The sample lists approximately 200,000 clones, around 80% occurring once. Input material: PBMCs or T cells enriched from blood (not recorded which). The receptors originated from a woman between 40 and 55 years old with acute COVID-19. Both conserved end residues are part of each CDR3. Fields, in order: clone size, J gene, V gene, D gene, CDR3 protein, CDR3 DNA. D genes are given only for firm matches. Only part of the rows carry a size: once, few, many, or a class if the clone is expanded.

.	TRBJ1-2	TRBV2	.	CASSGEGDNYGYTF	TGTGCCAGCAGTGGTGAGGGGGACAACTATGGCTACACCTTC
few	TRBJ2-7	TRBV6-5	.	CASSYHQRSKGYEQYF	TGTGCCAGCAGTTACCACCAGCGGAGCAAAGGATACGAGCAGTACTTC
few	TRBJ1-2	TRBV29-1	.	CSFMGGNYGYTF	TGCAGCTTTATGGGGGGGAACTATGGCTACACCTTC
.	TRBJ1-5	TRBV28	.	CASRLDSGGNQPQHF	TGTGCCAGCAGATTAGACTCGGGGGGCAATCAGCCCCAGCATTTT
.	TRBJ1-2	TRBV12-3/TRBV12-4	.	CASSPGRTWGYTF	TGTGCCAGCAGCCCTGGGCGGACATGGGGCTACACCTTC
.	TRBJ2-7	TRBV28	.	CASSPPGAAYEQYF	TGTGCCAGCAGCCCCCCTGGGGCAGCCTACGAGCAGTACTTC
.	TRBJ1-3	TRBV5-1	.	CASSLEGDRNTIYF	TGCGCCAGCAGCTTGGAGGGGGATAGGAACACCATATATTTT
.	TRBJ1-4	TRBV7-9	.	CASSFLTGTTNEKLFF	TGTGCCAGCAGCTTCTTAACGGGAACAACTAATGAAAAACTGTTTTTT
.	TRBJ2-5	TRBV30	TRBD2	CAWSVTSGVQETQYF	TGTGCCTGGAGTGTGACTAGCGGGGTCCAAGAGACCCAGTACTTC
.	TRBJ1-6	TRBV9	.	CASSVTGTDSPLHF	TGTGCCAGCAGCGTAACAGGGACGGATTCACCCCTCCACTTT
few	TRBJ1-1	TRBV14	.	CASSHSARSEAFF	TGTGCCAGCAGCCACAGTGCAAGGAGCGAAGCTTTCTTT
.	TRBJ1-3	TRBV3-1/TRBV3-2	.	CASSQGPGEGGNTIYF	TGTGCCAGCAGCCAAGGGCCAGGGGAAGGTGGAAACACCATATATTTT
.	TRBJ1-6	TRBV4-1	.	CASSRKKGLDGNSPLHF	TGCGCCAGCAGCAGAAAAAAGGGACTCGACGGGAATTCACCCCTCCACTTT
.	TRBJ1-1	TRBV5-1	.	CASRTQGLNTEAFF	TGCGCCAGCAGGACACAGGGATTGAACACTGAAGCTTTCTTT
.	TRBJ1-5	TRBV5-6	TRBD1	CASSWGTGGGQPQHF	TGTGCCAGCAGCTGGGGGACAGGTGGGGGTCAGCCCCAGCATTTT